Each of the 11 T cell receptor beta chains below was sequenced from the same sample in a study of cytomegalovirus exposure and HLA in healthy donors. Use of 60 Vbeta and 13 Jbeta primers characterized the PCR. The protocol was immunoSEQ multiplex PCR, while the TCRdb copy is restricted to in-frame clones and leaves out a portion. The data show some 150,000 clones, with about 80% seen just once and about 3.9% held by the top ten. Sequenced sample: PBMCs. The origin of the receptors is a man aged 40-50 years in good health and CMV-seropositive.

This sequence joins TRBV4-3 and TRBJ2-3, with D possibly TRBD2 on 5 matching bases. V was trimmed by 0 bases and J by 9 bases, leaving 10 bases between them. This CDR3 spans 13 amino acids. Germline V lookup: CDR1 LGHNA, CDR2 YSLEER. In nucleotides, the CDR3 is TGCGCCAGCAGCCAAGATTTGGGGAGCACGCAGTATTTT. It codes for CASSQDLGSTQYF.

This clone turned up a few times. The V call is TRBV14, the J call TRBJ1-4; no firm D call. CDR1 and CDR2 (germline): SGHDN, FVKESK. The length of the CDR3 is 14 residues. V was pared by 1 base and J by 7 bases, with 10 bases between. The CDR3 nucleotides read TGTGCCAGCAGCCAAGTCGGGGTCGGTGAAAAACTGTTTTTT. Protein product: CASSQVGVGEKLFF.

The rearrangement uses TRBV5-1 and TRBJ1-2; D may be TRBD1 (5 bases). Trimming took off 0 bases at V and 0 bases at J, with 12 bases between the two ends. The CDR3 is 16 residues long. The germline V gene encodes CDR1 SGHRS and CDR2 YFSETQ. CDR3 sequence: CASSLAGRGTNYGYTF. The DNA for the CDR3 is TGCGCCAGCAGCTTGGCAGGGAGGGGCACTAACTATGGCTACACCTTC.

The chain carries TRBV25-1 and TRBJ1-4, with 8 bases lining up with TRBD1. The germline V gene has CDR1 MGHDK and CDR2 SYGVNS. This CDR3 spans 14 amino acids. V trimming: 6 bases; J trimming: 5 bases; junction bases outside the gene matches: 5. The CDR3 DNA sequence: TGTGCCAGCAGCCGACAGGGGAGGAATGAAAAACTGTTTTTT. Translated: CASSRQGRNEKLFF.

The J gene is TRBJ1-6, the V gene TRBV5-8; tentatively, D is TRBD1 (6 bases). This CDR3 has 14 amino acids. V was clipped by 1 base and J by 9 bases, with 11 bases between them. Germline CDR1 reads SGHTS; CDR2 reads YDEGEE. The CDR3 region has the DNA TGTGCCAGCAGCTTGCTAACAGGGACTTCACCCCTCCACTTT. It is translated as CASSLLTGTSPLHF.

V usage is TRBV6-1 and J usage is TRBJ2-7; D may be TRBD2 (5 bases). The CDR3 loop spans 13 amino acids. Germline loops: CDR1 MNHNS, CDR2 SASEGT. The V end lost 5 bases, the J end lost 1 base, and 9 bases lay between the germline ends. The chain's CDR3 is CASSWTRSYEQYF. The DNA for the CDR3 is TGTGCCAGCAGTTGGACTCGATCCTACGAGCAGTACTTC.

The CDR3 bases are TGTGCCTGGAGTGTAAGCGGGGGTGGTAAGCCCCAGCATTTT. Protein: CAWSVSGGGKPQHF. The chain links TRBV30 to TRBJ1-5, with D possibly matching TRBD1 (5 bases). V was cut by 0 bases and J by 8 bases, with 14 bases left in between. There are 14 residues in the CDR3. Germline values: CDR1 GTSNPN, CDR2 SVGIG (reference sequence).

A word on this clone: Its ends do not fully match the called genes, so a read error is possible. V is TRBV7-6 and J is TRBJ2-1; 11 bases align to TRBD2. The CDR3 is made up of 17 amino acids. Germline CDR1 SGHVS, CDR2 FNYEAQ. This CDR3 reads CVSSATSSGRTHNEQFF. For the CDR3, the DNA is TGTGTCAGCAGCGCAACCTCTAGCGGGAGGACCCACAATGAGCAGTTCTTC.

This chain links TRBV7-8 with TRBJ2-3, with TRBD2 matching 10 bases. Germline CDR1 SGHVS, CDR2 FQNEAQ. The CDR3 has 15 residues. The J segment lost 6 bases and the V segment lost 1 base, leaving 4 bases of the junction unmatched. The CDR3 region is CASSLGLAGVDTQYF. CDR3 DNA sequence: TGTGCCAGCAGCTTAGGTCTAGCGGGGGTGGATACGCAGTATTTT.

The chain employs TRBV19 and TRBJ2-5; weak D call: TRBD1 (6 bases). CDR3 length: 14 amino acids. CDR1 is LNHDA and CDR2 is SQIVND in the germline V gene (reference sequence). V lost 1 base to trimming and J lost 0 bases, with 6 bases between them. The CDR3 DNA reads TGTGCCAGTAGTATAGGACAGGACCAAGAGACCCAGTACTTC. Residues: CASSIGQDQETQYF.

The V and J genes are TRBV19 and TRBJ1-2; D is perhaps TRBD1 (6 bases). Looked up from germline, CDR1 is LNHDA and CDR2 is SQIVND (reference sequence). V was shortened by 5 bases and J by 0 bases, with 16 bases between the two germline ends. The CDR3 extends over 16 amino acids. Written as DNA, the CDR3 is TGTGCCAGTAGTTCTACACCGGGACACGCTAACTATGGCTACACCTTC. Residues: CASSSTPGHANYGYTF.